The 20 T cell receptor beta chains presented below share a single source sample, sequenced in a study of a mutant IDH1 vaccine in newly diagnosed glioma. The method was immunoSEQ multiplex PCR; TCRdb's version includes in-frame clones alone and lacks a portion of them. Of under 40,000 clones listed, around 80% are singletons. Antigens of these TCRs are unknown. Indicated time point: week 11, during vaccination. It was 300 ug of mutant IDH1 20-mer peptide that made up each vaccine dose, given with topical imiquimod. This specimen was PBMCs, taken from a glioma patient whose treatment included an IDH1 peptide vaccine. The receptors stem from a man younger than 45 with glioma.

This chain joins TRBV7-2 and TRBJ2-3; D is uncertain. V was cut by 3 bases and J by 0 bases, with 13 bases left in between. Germline loops: CDR1 SGHTA, CDR2 FQGNSA. This CDR3 has 16 amino acids. For the CDR3, the DNA is TGTGCCAGCAGCTTGAGCCCGGCCTCCAGCACAGATACGCAGTATTTT. Encoded protein: CASSLSPASSTDTQYF.

The chain couples TRBV6-5 to TRBJ1-3, with D perhaps TRBD1 (6 bases). This CDR3 comprises 16 residues. V was pared by 4 bases and J by 0 bases, with 13 bases between. Germline CDR1 MNHEY, CDR2 SVGAGI. The CDR3 loop reads CASSSLPTGSGNTIYF. CDR3 DNA sequence: TGTGCCAGCAGTTCCCTCCCGACAGGCTCTGGAAACACCATATATTTT.

The V and J genes are TRBV7-3 and TRBJ1-2; D possibly corresponds to TRBD1 (5 bases). The CDR3 contains 13 residues. Germline V lookup: CDR1 SGHTA, CDR2 FQGTGA. The V end lost 5 bases, the J end lost 5 bases, and 12 bases lay between the germline ends. The CDR3 loop is CASSTGAVYGYTF. The CDR3 DNA reads as TGTGCCAGCAGCACCGGGGCAGTTTATGGCTACACCTTC.

The J gene is TRBJ1-3, the V gene TRBV6-1; TRBD1 might be the D (6 bases). V was trimmed by 4 bases and J by 1 base, leaving 17 bases between them. CDR3 length: 17 amino acids. CDR1 is MNHNS and CDR2 is SASEGT in the germline V gene. CDR3 loop: CASSGDIRGMSGNTIYF. The CDR3 DNA is TGTGCCAGCAGTGGAGATATCAGGGGTATGTCTGGAAACACCATATATTTT.

The chain couples TRBV6-6 to TRBJ1-3; no clear D. V shed 0 bases and J shed 0 bases, with 9 bases lying between them. Germline CDR1 is MNHNY and CDR2 is SVGAGI (reference sequence). The CDR3 runs to 16 residues. The CDR3 loop is CASSYSKGTSGNTIYF. In DNA form, the CDR3 reads TGTGCCAGCAGTTACTCGAAGGGCACCTCTGGAAACACCATATATTTT.

This clone has only a few counts. The rearrangement joins TRBV19 to TRBJ1-1; D perhaps matches TRBD1 (5 bases). Trimming took off 1 base at V and 4 bases at J, with 10 bases between the two ends. From germline, CDR1 is LNHDA and CDR2 SQIVND (reference sequence). The CDR3 is 14 residues long. CDR3 residues: CASSIAGPVTEAFF. CDR3 DNA sequence: TGTGCCAGTAGTATAGCAGGGCCGGTCACTGAAGCTTTCTTT.

This clone was recorded once. The genes are TRBV11-2 and TRBJ1-1; D uncertain. The V and J ends lost 3 bases and 1 base respectively, with 3 bases between them. CDR1 is SGHAT and CDR2 is FQNNGV in the germline V gene. The length of the CDR3 is 12 residues. CDR3 in amino acids: CASSFANTEAFF. The DNA of the CDR3 is TGTGCCAGCAGCTTCGCGAACACTGAAGCTTTCTTT.

The rearrangement links TRBV5-8 to TRBJ2-5, with D maybe TRBD2 (6 bases). The CDR3 covers 16 residues. In germline, CDR1 is SGHTS, CDR2 YDEGEE. V gave up 0 bases and J gave up 3 bases, with 15 bases separating them. This CDR3 reads CASSLEEGGQKETQYF. The CDR3 DNA sequence: TGTGCCAGCAGCTTGGAGGAGGGAGGCCAGAAAGAGACCCAGTACTTC.

The table lists this clone with a count of one. V gene TRBV7-9 combines with J gene TRBJ2-5; 12 bases fit TRBD2. Germline lookup yields CDR1 SEHNR and CDR2 FQNEAQ (reference sequence). Losses at the gene ends were 6 bases for V and 3 bases for J; bases not matched to a gene: 2. The CDR3 is 14 residues long. The CDR3 bases are TGTGCCAGCAGGACTAGCGGGGGAGAAGAGACCCAGTACTTC. It encodes CASRTSGGEETQYF. The whole variable domain, filled in from reference TRBV7-9 and TRBJ2-5, reads DTGVSQNPRHKITKRGQNVTFRCDPISEHNRLYWYRQTLGQGPEFLTYFQNEAQLEKSRLLSDRFSAERPKGSFSTLEIQRTEQGDSAMYLCASRTSGGEETQYFGPGTRLLVL.

This rearrangement joins TRBV6-5 to TRBJ1-2, with D unclear. Germline CDR1 MNHEY, CDR2 SVGAGI. The V end lost 10 bases, the J end lost 6 bases, and 18 bases lay between the germline ends. The CDR3 has 13 amino acids. The CDR3, as DNA: TGTGCCACCTCCTTAGGCCCACCCAATGGCTACACCTTC. This codes for CATSLGPPNGYTF.

V and J are TRBV30 and TRBJ1-1, with TRBD1 identical over 8 bases. In germline, CDR1 is GTSNPN, CDR2 SVGIG (reference sequence). The CDR3 is 14 amino acids. With 3 bases clipped from V and 1 base from J, the junction kept 4 bases outside the gene matches. Here the CDR3 reads CAWSRGLWNTEAFF. CDR3 nucleotides: TGTGCCTGGAGCAGGGGGCTTTGGAACACTGAAGCTTTCTTT.

The V gene is TRBV4-3, the J gene TRBJ2-3; TRBD1 matches at 8 bases. The CDR3 is 15 amino acids. The germline gives CDR1 LGHNA, CDR2 YSLEER. V shed 3 bases and J 1 base; nucleotides not matched to a gene: 3. CDR3 amino acids: CASSQQGAGTDTQYF. The CDR3 nucleotides are TGCGCCAGCAGCCAGCAGGGGGCAGGCACAGATACGCAGTATTTT.

V is TRBV2 and J is TRBJ2-7, with TRBD1 matching 9 bases. V dropped 10 bases and J dropped 5; count of bases not matched to a gene: 9. This CDR3 is built from 13 residues. Germline-derived CDR1 and CDR2 are SNHLY and FYNNEI. In DNA, the CDR3 is TGTGCCACCTCGAGGGACAGGGTGAACGAGCAGTACTTC. Encoded protein: CATSRDRVNEQYF.

This rearrangement joins TRBV6-1 to TRBJ2-7; 9 nucleotides align to TRBD2. V shed 4 bases, J shed 4 bases, and the junction held 17 bases outside the gene matches. This CDR3 region has 18 residues. Germline CDR1 MNHNS, CDR2 SASEGT. The chain's CDR3 is CASSGWTSVSGLHYEQYF. The DNA of the CDR3 is TGTGCCAGCAGTGGGTGGACTAGCGTCTCTGGGTTACATTACGAGCAGTACTTC.

The chain combines TRBV2 with TRBJ1-3, with a possible D match to TRBD1 (6 bases). The V end lost 3 bases, the J end lost 3 bases, and 12 bases lay between the germline ends. The CDR3 has 15 residues. The germline V gene has CDR1 SNHLY and CDR2 FYNNEI. The CDR3 spells CASSEDSGLGNTIYF. The DNA of the CDR3 is TGTGCCAGCAGTGAGGACAGCGGTCTTGGAAACACCATATATTTT.

This clone was seen a single time. The rearrangement joins TRBV28 to TRBJ1-1; no clear D. The V gene's germline CDR1 is MDHEN and CDR2 SYDVKM. The V end lost 1 base, the J end lost 0 bases, and 3 bases lay between the germline ends. The CDR3 runs 13 residues. This chain's CDR3 is CASSLSLNTEAFF. The CDR3 DNA is TGTGCCAGCAGTTTATCTCTGAACACTGAAGCTTTCTTT.

The CDR3: CASSFNLGGYGYTF. DNA for the CDR3: TGCGCCAGCAGCTTCAATTTGGGCGGGTATGGCTACACCTTC. The V gene is TRBV5-1, the J gene TRBJ1-2; D unclear. Trimming stripped 2 bases from V and 5 bases from J, with 13 bases between. The CDR3 sequence is 14 residues long. CDR1 SGHRS and CDR2 YFSETQ come from the germline V gene. Full variable domain (outside the CDR3, taken from reference TRBV5-1 and TRBJ1-2): KAGVTQTPRYLIKTRGQQVTLSCSPISGHRSVSWYQQTPGQGLQFLFEYFSETQRNKGNFPGRFSGRQFSNSRSEMNVSTLELGDSALYLCASSFNLGGYGYTFGSGTRLTVV.

The rearrangement uses TRBV2 and TRBJ1-1, with D possibly TRBD1 on 5 matching bases. The CDR3 runs to 15 residues. Trimming pared 6 bases from V and 7 bases from J, leaving 21 bases between. Germline CDR1 and CDR2: SNHLY and FYNNEI. CDR3 sequence reads: CASSPRGGILYEAFF. CDR3 nucleotides: TGTGCCAGCAGCCCCCGGGGGGGGATATTATATGAAGCTTTCTTT. The full variable domain, completed using reference TRBV2 and TRBJ1-1, is EPEVTQTPSHQVTQMGQEVILRCVPISNHLYFYWYRQILGQKVEFLVSFYNNEISEKSEIFDDQFSVERPDGSNFTLKIRSTKLEDSAMYFCASSPRGGILYEAFFGQGTRLTVV.

The chain is built from TRBV5-1 and TRBJ1-2; D perhaps matches TRBD1 (5 bases). From germline, CDR1 is SGHRS and CDR2 YFSETQ. The CDR3 consists of 16 residues. V lost 0 bases and J lost 2, with 14 bases in between. As DNA, the CDR3 is TGCGCCAGCAGCTTGGACAGGACGATTCCCAACTATGGCTACACCTTC. Translating it yields CASSLDRTIPNYGYTF.

V and J are TRBV9 and TRBJ2-3; D call uncertain. In germline, CDR1 is SGDLS, CDR2 YYNGEE. This CDR3 contains 13 residues. With 0 bases removed from V and 4 bases from J, the gap between germline ends came to 6 bases. The chain's CDR3 is CASSVGSPDTQYF. Written as DNA, the CDR3 is TGTGCCAGCAGCGTAGGGTCTCCAGATACGCAGTATTTT.